This T cell receptor beta chain comes out of a study of cytomegalovirus exposure and HLA in healthy donors. Amplification used 60 Vbeta primers and 13 Jbeta primers. Some clones are missing from TCRdb's copy, which holds only in-frame ones; the method was immunoSEQ multiplex PCR. The profile shows approximately 120,000 clones, 70% to 80% of them singletons. V shed 10 bases and J 3 bases; nucleotides not matched to a gene: 8. Germline V lookup: CDR1 SNHLY, CDR2 FYNNEI. CDR3 size: 14 residues. The chain is built from TRBV2 and TRBJ2-2, with 7 bases matching TRBD1. The clonotype comes from a man aged 40-49 years in good health and CMV-seronegative. Sequencing was performed on PBMCs. The CDR3 coding sequence is TGTGCCACCTCAGACAGGGCTTACACCGGGGAGCTGTTTTTT. It encodes CATSDRAYTGELFF.